These 16 T cell receptor beta chains share one sample of origin, sequenced in a study of cytotoxic CD8 clonotypes in ibrutinib-treated CLL. Using immunoSEQ multiplex PCR, the repertoire was profiled, and TCRdb retains in-frame clones only, with some absent. The top ten hold about 6.7% of the sample, which has roughly 330,000 clones, around 66% seen once. Sequencing used PBMCs, obtained after 36 months of ibrutinib treatment. The receptors derive from a human donor with chronic lymphocytic leukemia.

This sequence joins TRBV15 and TRBJ2-6; D uncertain. This CDR3 is built from 15 residues. Trimming removed 1 base at V and 0 bases at J, with 4 bases between. The germline V gene has CDR1 LNHNV and CDR2 YYDKDF (reference sequence). For the CDR3, the DNA is TGTGCCACCAGCAGAGGTCGCTCTGGGGCCAACGTCCTGACTTTC. Translating it yields CATSRGRSGANVLTF. The variable domain in full, with the rest retrieved from reference TRBV15 and TRBJ2-6, is DAMVIQNPRYQVTQFGKPVTLSCSQTLNHNVMYWYQQKSSQAPKLLFHYYDKDFNNEADTPDNFQSRRPNTSFCFLDIRSPGLGDTAMYLCATSRGRSGANVLTFGAGSRLTVL.

This chain links TRBV7-2 with TRBJ1-2, with a weak D call TRBD1 (5 bases). The germline V gene encodes CDR1 SGHTA and CDR2 FQGNSA. With 0 bases removed from V and 4 bases from J, the gap between germline ends came to 12 bases. CDR3 length: 15 residues. The CDR3 DNA follows: TGTGCCAGCAGCTTAGCAAGGGGCTTAGGCTATGGCTACACCTTC. It specifies CASSLARGLGYGYTF. The full variable domain, with the rest looked up from reference TRBV7-2 and TRBJ1-2, is GAGVSQSPSNKVTEKGKDVELRCDPISGHTALYWYRQSLGQGLEFLIYFQGNSAPDKSGLPSDRFSAERTGGSVSTLTIQRTQQEDSAVYLCASSLARGLGYGYTFGSGTRLTVV.

The V gene is TRBV2, the J gene TRBJ2-2; D is perhaps TRBD2 (6 bases). V shed 7 bases and J shed 6 bases, with 9 bases lying between them. The V gene's germline CDR1 is SNHLY and CDR2 FYNNEI. The CDR3 is 12 amino acids. The CDR3 protein is CASTGDPGELFF. The CDR3 region has the DNA TGTGCCAGCACGGGGGACCCCGGGGAGCTGTTTTTT.

This clone turned up a few times. J is TRBJ1-2 and V is TRBV28; D unclear. V was trimmed by 1 base and J by 5 bases, leaving 8 bases between them. Looked up from germline, CDR1 is MDHEN and CDR2 is SYDVKM. This CDR3 has 13 amino acids. The CDR3 here is CASSLSRGYGYTF. The CDR3 bases are TGTGCCAGCAGTTTATCGCGAGGGTATGGCTACACCTTC.

Here the CDR3 DNA reads TGTGCCATCAGAAGGGGATTAACGGATTCCTACGAGCAGTACTTC. As protein: CAIRRGLTDSYEQYF. The chain links TRBV10-3 to TRBJ2-7, with D possibly TRBD1 on 5 matching bases. CDR1 and CDR2 (germline): ENHRY, SYGVKD. The V and J ends lost 6 bases and 1 base respectively, with 16 bases between them. The CDR3 length is 15 residues.

J is TRBJ2-7 and V is TRBV20-1; 9 bases are a match to TRBD1. Per germline, CDR1 DFQATT and CDR2 SNEGSKA (reference sequence). The CDR3 is made up of 11 amino acids. The CDR3 region has the DNA TGCTGGGACAGGGCGAGTGAGGAGCAGTACTTC. Translation: CWDRASEEQYF.

The chain uses TRBV25-1 and TRBJ1-3; the match to TRBD1 covers 8 bases. V lost 1 base, J lost 0 bases, and 8 bases stayed unmatched. The CDR3 length is 18 residues. Germline V gene lookup returns CDR1 MGHDK and CDR2 SYGVNS. In nucleotides, the CDR3 is TGTGCCAGCAGTGAATCTCGGACAGGGAAATACTCTGGAAACACCATATATTTT. Its protein product is CASSESRTGKYSGNTIYF. The full variable domain, in which reference TRBV25-1 and TRBJ1-3 provide the parts outside the CDR3, is EADIYQTPRYLVIGTGKKITLECSQTMGHDKMYWYQQDPGMELHLIHYSYGVNSTEKGDLSSESTVSRIRTEHFPLTLESARPSHTSQYLCASSESRTGKYSGNTIYFGEGSWLTVV.

This chain uses TRBV7-2 with TRBJ2-7; TRBD2 matches at 7 bases. Germline-derived CDR1 and CDR2 are SGHTA and FQGNSA. CDR3 length: 15 residues. J gave up 0 bases and V 4 bases, and 6 bases lay outside the gene matches. CDR3: CASSSDWTSSYEQYF. CDR3 DNA sequence: TGTGCCAGCAGCTCCGATTGGACTAGCTCCTACGAGCAGTACTTC.

The chain has TRBV11-3 and TRBJ1-1; TRBD1 matches 7 bases. The V segment lost 6 bases and the J segment 14 bases; nucleotides outside the gene matches: 15. The CDR3 has 13 residues. Germline V gives CDR1 SGHNT, CDR2 YENEEA. This chain's CDR3 is CASRQDRALWGFF. The CDR3 bases are TGTGCCAGCAGACAAGACAGGGCCCTGTGGGGATTCTTT.

The J gene is TRBJ2-7, the V gene TRBV21-1; TRBD1 is taken as the D call from the table, unchecked against the DNA. TRBV21-1 is a pseudogene segment. CDR3 length: 15 amino acids. This chain's CDR3 is CASATGTGGIYEQYF. CDR3 nucleotides: TGTGCCAGCGCCACCGGGACAGGGGGCATCTACGAGCAGTACTTC.

V gene TRBV2 combines with J gene TRBJ2-3, with 7 bases aligning to TRBD2. The length of the CDR3 is 15 residues. The germline gives CDR1 SNHLY, CDR2 FYNNEI. J lost 1 base, V lost 4 bases, and 5 bases had no gene match. CDR3 in DNA: TGTGCCAGCAGTGTAAGGACTAGGGGCACAGATACGCAGTATTTT. It yields the protein CASSVRTRGTDTQYF.

The CDR3 here is CATSFPALEQYF. In DNA form, the CDR3 reads TGTGCCACCAGCTTCCCCGCCCTCGAGCAGTACTTC. The chain employs TRBV15 and TRBJ2-7; D gene uncertain. Trimming shortened V by 5 bases and J by 6 bases, and 11 bases separated the two germline ends. This CDR3 has 12 amino acids. Germline values: CDR1 LNHNV, CDR2 YYDKDF (reference sequence).

The rearrangement uses TRBV5-1 and TRBJ1-2, with unresolved D. V was cut by 0 bases and J by 5 bases, with 8 bases left in between. Germline V lookup: CDR1 SGHRS, CDR2 YFSETQ. The CDR3 spans 13 residues. CDR3 protein: CASSLAADYGYTF. CDR3 nucleotide sequence: TGCGCCAGCAGCTTGGCGGCGGATTATGGCTACACCTTC.

The sample holds one count of this clone. The chain combines TRBV6-5 with TRBJ2-1; unclear D gene. Deletions cut 5 bases from V and 7 bases from J, with 9 bases between. CDR3 size: 12 residues. Germline values: CDR1 MNHEY, CDR2 SVGAGI. CDR3 sequence: CASSIGGNEQFF. The CDR3 DNA sequence: TGTGCCAGCAGTATCGGCGGAAATGAGCAGTTCTTC.

This clone was counted a few times. This chain joins TRBV5-1 and TRBJ1-2, with D unclear. Germline V CDR1 and CDR2: SGHRS, YFSETQ. Trimming cost V 0 bases and J 4 bases, with 10 bases left between them. The CDR3 spans 14 residues. CDR3 residues: CASSLAPEVYGYTF. For the CDR3, the DNA is TGCGCCAGCAGCTTGGCACCGGAGGTCTATGGCTACACCTTC.

The rearrangement uses TRBV9 and TRBJ2-2; unclear D gene. V shed 3 bases and J shed 1 base, with 13 bases lying between them. The CDR3 contains 16 residues. Germline V gene lookup returns CDR1 SGDLS and CDR2 YYNGEE. The chain's CDR3 is CASSARSAGNTGELFF. The CDR3 region has the DNA TGTGCCAGCAGCGCTCGATCCGCTGGGAACACCGGGGAGCTGTTTTTT.